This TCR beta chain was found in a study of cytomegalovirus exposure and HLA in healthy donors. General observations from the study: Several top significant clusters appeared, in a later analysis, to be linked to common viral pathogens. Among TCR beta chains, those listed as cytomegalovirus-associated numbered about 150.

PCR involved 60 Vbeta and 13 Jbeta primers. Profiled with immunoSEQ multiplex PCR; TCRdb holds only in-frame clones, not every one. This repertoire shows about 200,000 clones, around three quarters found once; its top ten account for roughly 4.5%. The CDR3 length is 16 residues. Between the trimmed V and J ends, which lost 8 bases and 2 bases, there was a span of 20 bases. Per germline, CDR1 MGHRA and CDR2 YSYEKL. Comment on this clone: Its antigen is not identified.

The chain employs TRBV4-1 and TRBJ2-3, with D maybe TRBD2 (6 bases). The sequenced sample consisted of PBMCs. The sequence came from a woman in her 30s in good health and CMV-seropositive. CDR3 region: CASARIGGAATDTQYF. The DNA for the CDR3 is TGCGCCAGCGCACGGATAGGAGGGGCAGCCACAGATACGCAGTATTTT.